Each of the 20 T cell receptor beta chains below was sequenced from the same sample in a study of blood T cell repertoires in COVID-19. Measured with immunoSEQ multiplex PCR; TCRdb has only the in-frame clones, and not every one. The sample lists roughly 220,000 clones, just under 85% occurring once. Sequenced: PBMCs or T cells enriched from blood (not recorded which). The receptor set was obtained from a middle-aged woman with acute COVID-19.

This chain connects TRBV11-2 to TRBJ2-7; weak D call: TRBD2 (5 bases). Germline V gives CDR1 SGHAT, CDR2 FQNNGV. The CDR3 length is 14 residues. Trimming shortened V by 6 bases and J by 4 bases, and 16 bases separated the two germline ends. The CDR3: CASRPATIQYEQYF. Written as DNA, the CDR3 is TGTGCCAGCAGACCGGCGACTATTCAGTACGAGCAGTACTTC.

This clone has only one observation. J is TRBJ2-5 and V is TRBV9; no definite D call. The CDR3 is 13 amino acids. From germline, CDR1 is SGDLS and CDR2 YYNGEE. Trimming stripped 4 bases from V and 0 bases from J, with 7 bases between. The CDR3 region has the DNA TGTGCCAGCAGCCCCCGGTACCAAGAGACCCAGTACTTC. This gives the protein CASSPRYQETQYF.

Here the CDR3 DNA reads TGTGCCAGCAGTTACTCGACCGACAGGGAATCCACTGAAGCTTTCTTT. It yields the protein CASSYSTDRESTEAFF. The V call is TRBV6-2 or TRBV6-3, the J call TRBJ1-1, with TRBD1 matching 7 bases. Germline V gene data show CDR1 as MNHEY and CDR2 as SVGEGT. V was clipped by 0 bases and J by 4 bases; unmatched bases: 8. This CDR3 is built from 16 residues.

In its sample, this clone was seen a few times. The rearrangement uses TRBV18 and TRBJ1-1; 7 bases are a match to TRBD1. Per the germline V gene, CDR1 is KGHSH and CDR2 is LQKENI. This CDR3 comprises 14 residues. Trimming cost V 5 bases and J 1 base; bases outside gene matches: 4. CDR3 amino acids: CASSAGTENTEAFF. The CDR3, as DNA: TGTGCCAGCTCAGCCGGGACAGAGAACACTGAAGCTTTCTTT.

A single count supports this clone. This sample also contains other DNA sequences that code for the same CDR3. The chain is built from TRBV5-4 and TRBJ1-1; D is unresolved. The germline gives CDR1 SGHNT, CDR2 YYREEE (reference sequence). V dropped 4 bases and J dropped 1 base, with 5 bases sitting between them. The CDR3 sequence is 12 residues long. For the CDR3, the DNA is TGTGCCAGCAGCCTTTGGAACACTGAAGCTTTCTTT. Its protein product is CASSLWNTEAFF.

The chain has TRBV5-6 and TRBJ2-2; 8 bases line up with TRBD2. Trimming took 2 bases from V and 6 from J; bases not matched to a gene: 9. This CDR3 is built from 16 residues. The V gene's germline CDR1 is SGHDT and CDR2 YYEEEE. CDR3 DNA: TGTGCCAGCAGCTTACTTAGCGGGGTGCGGTCCGGGGAGCTGTTTTTT. This encodes CASSLLSGVRSGELFF.

This clone was detected once. The J gene is TRBJ1-2, the V gene TRBV6-5, with D possibly being TRBD1 (5 bases). Germline CDR1 is MNHEY and CDR2 is SVGAGI. V lost 2 bases and J lost 14, with 12 bases in between. This CDR3 spans 11 amino acids. For the CDR3, the DNA is TGTGCCAGCAGTTACGGGGCGGCGCTTACCTTC. It encodes CASSYGAALTF.

The rearrangement links TRBV7-9 to TRBJ1-5; D is ambiguous. Trimming stripped 6 bases from V and 0 bases from J, with 12 bases between. Germline CDR1 is SEHNR and CDR2 is FQNEAQ (reference sequence). CDR3 length: 15 residues. CDR3 DNA sequence: TGTGCCAGCAGTCCACCGGGAAATAGCAATCAGCCCCAGCATTTT. As protein: CASSPPGNSNQPQHF.

The rearrangement joins TRBV27 to TRBJ1-4, with D perhaps TRBD1 (6 bases). The V gene's germline CDR1 is MNHEY and CDR2 SMNVEV (reference sequence). The CDR3 length is 14 residues. The ends were cut back, 7 bases at V and 2 bases at J, with 11 bases in the middle. This CDR3 reads CASKAGATNEKLFF. In nucleotides, the CDR3 is TGTGCCAGCAAGGCGGGGGCGACTAATGAAAAACTGTTTTTT.

V gene TRBV2 combines with J gene TRBJ2-3; 7 nucleotides match TRBD1. The V gene's germline CDR1 is SNHLY and CDR2 FYNNEI. The CDR3 sequence is 15 residues long. V shed 7 bases and J 5 bases; nucleotides not matched to a gene: 12. The DNA for the CDR3 is TGTGCCAGCAATCGACAGGGTAACATCGTAGATACGCAGTATTTT. It codes for CASNRQGNIVDTQYF.

The chain uses TRBV6-5 and TRBJ2-5, with D possibly matching TRBD2 (6 bases). Germline lookup yields CDR1 MNHEY and CDR2 SVGAGI. The CDR3 sequence is 13 residues long. Trimming removed 7 bases from V and 5 bases from J, with 14 bases in between. Here the CDR3 DNA reads TGTGCCAGCACCCCCACGGGAGTGGAGACCCAGTACTTC. It yields the protein CASTPTGVETQYF.

The chain recombines TRBV7-9 with TRBJ2-1; TRBD2 agrees at 11 bases. The V gene end was trimmed by 3 bases and the J gene end by 8 bases; junction bases not matched to a gene: 3. The CDR3 extends over 14 amino acids. The germline CDR1 and CDR2 sequences are SEHNR and FQNEAQ (reference sequence). CDR3 region: CASSFGTSGYEQFF. DNA of the CDR3: TGTGCCAGCAGCTTTGGGACTAGCGGTTATGAGCAGTTCTTC.

V is TRBV9 and J is TRBJ1-1; D uncertain. CDR1 and CDR2 from the germline V gene are SGDLS and YYNGEE. Between the trimmed V and J ends, which lost 0 bases and 10 bases, there was a span of 13 bases. The CDR3 loop spans 13 amino acids. The DNA for the CDR3 is TGTGCCAGCAGCGTAGAGGAGGCAGGCCCAGCTTTCTTT. It specifies CASSVEEAGPAFF. Variable domain in full (rest from reference TRBV9 and TRBJ1-1): DSGVTQTPKHLITATGQRVTLRCSPRSGDLSVYWYQQSLDQGLQFLIQYYNGEERAKGNILERFSAQQFPDLHSELNLSSLELGDSALYFCASSVEEAGPAFFGQGTRLTVV.

The chain has TRBV6-5 and TRBJ1-2, with D perhaps TRBD1 (6 bases). Germline-derived CDR1 and CDR2 are MNHEY and SVGAGI. V lost 11 bases and J 1 base, leaving 11 bases between the germline ends. The CDR3 is 12 residues long. CDR3 bases: TGTGCCCTAGGGGGGGTTAACTATGGCTACACCTTC. This codes for CALGGVNYGYTF.

The CDR3 region has the DNA TGCGCCAGCAGTCAACGGACAGGATTGTACCAAGAGACCCAGTACTTC. This encodes CASSQRTGLYQETQYF. The chain carries TRBV23-1 and TRBJ2-5; 7 bases match TRBD1. TRBV23-1 is an open reading frame whose function is uncertain. V shed 2 bases, J shed 0 bases, and the junction held 6 bases outside the gene matches. The CDR3 is 16 amino acids.

The rearrangement uses TRBV9 and TRBJ1-4, with D perhaps matching TRBD1 (6 bases). From germline, CDR1 is SGDLS and CDR2 YYNGEE. V dropped 4 bases and J dropped 7 bases, with 17 bases sitting between them. This CDR3 comprises 15 residues. The CDR3 nucleotides read TGTGCCAGCAGCCAAGCTGTGGGACATCGTGAAAAACTGTTTTTT. It specifies CASSQAVGHREKLFF.

V usage is TRBV25-1 and J usage is TRBJ1-1, with a weak D call TRBD1 (5 bases). The CDR3 sequence is 12 residues long. In germline, CDR1 is MGHDK, CDR2 SYGVNS. Trimming pared 8 bases from V and 1 base from J, leaving 8 bases between. Here the CDR3 reads CASGDWNTEAFF. Here the CDR3 DNA reads TGTGCCAGCGGGGACTGGAACACTGAAGCTTTCTTT. The entire variable domain, with the rest obtained from reference TRBV25-1 and TRBJ1-1, is as follows: EADIYQTPRYLVIGTGKKITLECSQTMGHDKMYWYQQDPGMELHLIHYSYGVNSTEKGDLSSESTVSRIRTEHFPLTLESARPSHTSQYLCASGDWNTEAFFGQGTRLTVV.

For this clone: The identical CDR3 is also encoded by other nucleotide sequences in the sample. This rearrangement joins TRBV7-2 to TRBJ2-3; no clear D. CDR3 length: 13 residues. CDR1 and CDR2 (germline): SGHTA, FQGNSA. Trimming took off 0 bases at V and 5 bases at J, with 6 bases between the two ends. In nucleotides, the CDR3 is TGTGCCAGCAGCTTAGCGCGAGGAGATACGCAGTATTTT. The encoded protein is CASSLARGDTQYF.

The genes are TRBV7-8 and TRBJ2-7; TRBD1 matches 8 bases. Losses at the gene ends were 5 bases for V and 2 bases for J; bases not matched to a gene: 8. CDR1 SGHVS and CDR2 FQNEAQ come from the germline V gene. This CDR3 has 15 amino acids. CDR3 protein: CASSVGQGGTYEQYF. Written as DNA, the CDR3 is TGTGCCAGCAGCGTTGGACAGGGTGGAACCTACGAGCAGTACTTC.

This chain uses TRBV20-1 with TRBJ1-1; TRBD1 might be the D (6 bases). The length of the CDR3 is 11 residues. Germline V CDR1 and CDR2: DFQATT, SNEGSKA (reference sequence). V lost 6 bases and J 3 bases, leaving 8 bases between the germline ends. CDR3 in amino acids: CSANRDTEAFF. In DNA form, the CDR3 reads TGCAGTGCCAACAGGGACACTGAAGCTTTCTTT.